These 14 T cell receptor beta chains were sequenced from one sample in a study of control samples from healthy donors and cancer patients. Repertoires were generated with immunoSEQ multiplex PCR, while TCRdb's copy carries only in-frame clones and drops some. The sample has around 70,000 clones, around 86% seen once; the top ten hold approximately 9.4%. Sequencing input: PBMCs. All receptors derive from a woman in her forties or fifties with colorectal cancer.

This rearrangement joins TRBV24-1 to TRBJ2-2, with D perhaps TRBD1 (7 bases). This CDR3 spans 15 amino acids. V gave up 4 bases and J gave up 7 bases, with 15 bases separating them. Germline-derived CDR1 and CDR2 are KGHDR and SFDVKD. The CDR3 reads CATSDPQGGVGELFF. The CDR3 bases are TGTGCCACCAGTGACCCCCAGGGGGGTGTCGGGGAGCTGTTTTTT.

V usage is TRBV4-3 and J usage is TRBJ2-3; D perhaps matches TRBD2 (5 bases). V was cut by 1 base and J by 6 bases, with 14 bases left in between. This CDR3 region has 15 residues. Looked up from germline, CDR1 is LGHNA and CDR2 is YSLEER. For the CDR3, the DNA is TGCGCCAGCAGCCAAGTGGGTAGCGTTGGGGATACGCAGTATTTT. Its translation: CASSQVGSVGDTQYF.

This chain connects TRBV5-1 to TRBJ2-1; the match to TRBD1 covers 7 bases. This CDR3 is built from 17 residues. Per the germline V gene, CDR1 is SGHRS and CDR2 is YFSETQ. The junction had 12 bases not matched to a gene; V was cut back by 4 bases and J by 2 bases. The CDR3 region is CASSHRTLTGTYNEQFF. As DNA, the CDR3 is TGCGCCAGCAGCCACCGCACCCTGACAGGGACCTACAATGAGCAGTTCTTC.

The V call is TRBV2, the J call TRBJ2-5; 8 bases are a match to TRBD1. The CDR3 length is 14 residues. Unmatched junction bases numbered 2, after V lost 3 bases and J lost 2 bases. Germline V gene lookup returns CDR1 SNHLY and CDR2 FYNNEI. In nucleotides, the CDR3 is TGTGCCAGCAGTGAGGACAGGGTTCAAGAGACCCAGTACTTC. Translation: CASSEDRVQETQYF.

CDR3 DNA: TGTGCCAGCAGATCCGGGACAGCCTATGGCTACACCTTC. Encoded protein: CASRSGTAYGYTF. The chain is built from TRBV3-1 (or the pseudogene TRBV3-2) and TRBJ1-2; 7 positions agree with TRBD1. Germline CDR1 is LGHDT and CDR2 is YNNKEL (reference sequence). The CDR3 consists of 13 residues. Trimming removed 6 bases from V and 4 bases from J; junction bases left unmatched: 5.

This clone was observed a single time. The chain links TRBV21-1 to TRBJ1-1; the table names TRBD1, a call not compared with the DNA. TRBV21-1 is a pseudogene locus. The CDR3 length is 14 residues. CDR3 in DNA: TGTGCCAGCAGCAAAGTCGTAGGGGACACTGAAGCTTTCTTT. Encoded protein: CASSKVVGDTEAFF.

The genes are TRBV20-1 and TRBJ2-5; D not resolved. Trimming removed 7 bases from V and 5 bases from J, with 2 bases in between. The CDR3 loop spans 8 amino acids. In germline, CDR1 is DFQATT, CDR2 SNEGSKA (reference sequence). The DNA for the CDR3 is TGCAGTGGGGAGACCCAGTACTTC. This translates into CSGETQYF.

The J gene is TRBJ2-7, the V gene TRBV7-2; TRBD2 matches 11 bases. CDR1 and CDR2 from the germline V gene are SGHTA and FQGNSA. The V and J ends lost 6 bases and 1 base, in that order; junction bases with no gene match: 2. This CDR3 is built from 14 residues. CDR3 amino acids: CASRTSGDSYEQYV. The CDR3 region has the DNA TGTGCCAGCAGGACTAGCGGGGATTCCTACGAGCAGTACGTC.

This clone appeared a few times. The V call is TRBV21-1, the J call TRBJ2-2; the D call TRBD2 from the table was never checked on the DNA. TRBV21-1 is shown as a pseudogene. This CDR3 spans 15 amino acids. CDR3 sequence: CASSLTVRNTGELFF. CDR3 coding DNA: TGTGCCAGCAGCCTCACTGTAAGGAACACCGGGGAGCTGTTTTTT.

V and J are TRBV7-2 and TRBJ1-2; 9 nucleotides match TRBD1. CDR1 and CDR2 from the germline V gene are SGHTA and FQGNSA. This CDR3 region has 15 residues. V lost 5 bases and J lost 7; bases outside the gene matches: 11. The CDR3 DNA reads as TGTGCCAGCAGCCTTTCGGGACAGGGTGTAGGTGGCTACACCTTC. Its protein is CASSLSGQGVGGYTF.

This chain joins TRBV7-8 and TRBJ2-2; no reliable D call. V was shortened by 2 bases and J by 3 bases, with 7 bases between the two germline ends. The CDR3 has 14 amino acids. The V gene's germline CDR1 is SGHVS and CDR2 FQNEAQ. The CDR3: CASSLQAHTGELFF. The CDR3 nucleotides are TGTGCCAGCAGCTTACAGGCCCACACCGGGGAGCTGTTTTTT.

This chain uses TRBV7-2 with TRBJ2-2, with D hard to call. Germline CDR1 reads SGHTA; CDR2 reads FQGNSA. The CDR3 covers 14 residues. V lost 2 bases to trimming and J lost 0 bases, with 4 bases between them. Here the CDR3 reads CASSLQTNTGELFF. CDR3 nucleotides: TGTGCCAGCAGCTTACAGACGAACACCGGGGAGCTGTTTTTT. The full variable domain, in which reference TRBV7-2 and TRBJ2-2 provide the parts outside the CDR3, is GAGVSQSPSNKVTEKGKDVELRCDPISGHTALYWYRQSLGQGLEFLIYFQGNSAPDKSGLPSDRFSAERTGGSVSTLTIQRTQQEDSAVYLCASSLQTNTGELFFGEGSRLTVL.

The chain recombines TRBV6-6 with TRBJ2-3; D is ambiguous. CDR1 and CDR2 from the germline V gene are MNHNY and SVGAGI (reference sequence). The CDR3 runs to 14 residues. The V end was cut by 6 bases, the J end by 2 bases, with 12 bases between. CDR3 DNA: TGTGCCAGCAGCCGCGATCCCCCCACAGATACGCAGTATTTT. Amino acid sequence: CASSRDPPTDTQYF.

The CDR3 loop reads CASALSGKSEAFF. Written as DNA, the CDR3 is TGTGCTAGTGCTCTCTCGGGGAAGTCTGAAGCTTTCTTT. The J gene is TRBJ1-1, the V gene TRBV12-5; D is unclear. Germline CDR1 LGHNT, CDR2 FRNRAP. CDR3 size: 13 residues. V was clipped by 7 bases and J by 6 bases, with 15 bases between them.